The sequence of this T cell receptor (beta chain) was determined in a study of shared clonotypes between healthy human individuals. Naive CD4+ cells were CD45RA-selected; the remaining cells were memory. This CDR3 has 14 residues. The germline V gene encodes CDR1 SGHTA and CDR2 FQGNSA. Trimming took 2 bases from V and 3 from J, leaving 11 bases between them. Assay used: immunoSEQ multiplex PCR; TCRdb lists only in-frame clones, some missing. The data hold roughly 2.5 million clones, with about 92% observed a single time. Sequenced: naive CD4+ T cells sorted from blood. The subset: CD45RA+ positively selected. The receptor comes from a young man in good health. The chain employs TRBV7-2 and TRBJ2-7; D is uncertain. CDR3 coding DNA: TGTGCCAGCAGCTTACGGAGCAGGTTCTACGAGCAGTACTTC. Its protein is CASSLRSRFYEQYF. Drawing the rest from reference TRBV7-2 and TRBJ2-7, the complete variable domain is GAGVSQSPSNKVTEKGKDVELRCDPISGHTALYWYRQSLGQGLEFLIYFQGNSAPDKSGLPSDRFSAERTGGSVSTLTIQRTQQEDSAVYLCASSLRSRFYEQYFGPGTRLTVT.